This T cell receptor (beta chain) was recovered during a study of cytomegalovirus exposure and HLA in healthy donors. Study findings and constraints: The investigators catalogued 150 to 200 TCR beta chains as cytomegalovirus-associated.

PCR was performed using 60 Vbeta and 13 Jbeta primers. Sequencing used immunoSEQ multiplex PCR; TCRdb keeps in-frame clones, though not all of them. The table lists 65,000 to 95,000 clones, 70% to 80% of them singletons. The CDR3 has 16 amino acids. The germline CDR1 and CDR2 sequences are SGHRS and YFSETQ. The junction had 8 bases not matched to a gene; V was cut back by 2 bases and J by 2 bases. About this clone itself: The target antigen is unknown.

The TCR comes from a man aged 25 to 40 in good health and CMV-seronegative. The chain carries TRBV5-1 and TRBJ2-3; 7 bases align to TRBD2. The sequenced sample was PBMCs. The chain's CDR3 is CASSLSGLPLTDTQYF. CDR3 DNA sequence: TGCGCCAGCAGCTTATCGGGACTACCACTCACAGATACGCAGTATTTT.